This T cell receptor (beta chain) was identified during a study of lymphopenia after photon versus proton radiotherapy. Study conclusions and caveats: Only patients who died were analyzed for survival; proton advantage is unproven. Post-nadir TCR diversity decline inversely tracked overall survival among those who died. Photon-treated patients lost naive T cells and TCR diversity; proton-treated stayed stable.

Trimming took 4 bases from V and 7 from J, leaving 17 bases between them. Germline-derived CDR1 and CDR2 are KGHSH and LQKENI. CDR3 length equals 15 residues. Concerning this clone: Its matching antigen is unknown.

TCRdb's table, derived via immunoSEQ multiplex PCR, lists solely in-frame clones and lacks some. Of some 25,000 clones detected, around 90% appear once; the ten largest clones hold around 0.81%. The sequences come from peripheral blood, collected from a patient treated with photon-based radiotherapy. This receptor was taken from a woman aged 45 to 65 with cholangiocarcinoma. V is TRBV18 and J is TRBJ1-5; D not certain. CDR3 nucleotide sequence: TGTGCCAGCTCACGGGCACAACAGTTTCTCCAGCCCCAGCATTTT. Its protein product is CASSRAQQFLQPQHF.